Sequencing of this T cell receptor (beta chain) was carried out in a study of T cell repertoires in ileal Crohn's disease. TCRdb keeps only in-frame clones here, not all; method: immunoSEQ multiplex PCR. Altogether about 5,000 clones are present, 95% being singletons, with the ten largest covering around 0.31%. Regarding the study as a whole: High-frequency clones were more common in sorted CD8 than CD4 cells. Compared with non-smokers, active smokers at surgery showed more clonal expansions.

Points on this clone: No antigen is known for it.

In germline, CDR1 is LGHNA, CDR2 YSLEER. This CDR3 region has 19 residues. The J segment lost 2 bases and the V segment lost 0 bases, leaving 9 bases of the junction unmatched. This rearrangement joins TRBV4-3 to TRBJ2-6; 8 bases align to TRBD1. The sequencing sample was made of ileal tissue. This sequence originates from an adult with Crohn's disease. The CDR3 sequence: CASSQDSGTGSPGANVLTF. CDR3 sequence (DNA): TGCGCCAGCAGCCAAGACTCCGGGACAGGATCCCCTGGGGCCAACGTCCTGACTTTC.